The rows below give T cell receptor beta chains drawn from one sample of a study of T cells in Graves' hyperthyroidism and ophthalmopathy. TCRdb used MiXCR to reprocess the multiplex PCR reads, holding one entry per CDR3 protein. Of 500,000 to 550,000 distinct CDR3 sequences in the sample, about 20% were seen once. The sample taken for sequencing was blood. The receptor set was obtained from a man aged 35-49 years with Graves' ophthalmopathy. CDR3s include the opening cysteine and the closing phenylalanine or tryptophan. Each record gives: CDR3 DNA, CDR3 protein, D gene, J gene, clone size, V gene. D genes are given only for firm matches. Only some rows state a clone size, as once, few, many or a class for expanded clones.

DNA: TGTGCCAGCAGTTTGGACAGGGTCGGGGTGGAACAGTACTTC
CDR3: CASSLDRVGVEQYF
D: TRBD1
J: TRBJ2-7
size: many
V: TRBV2

DNA: TGTGCCAGCACCTTACAGGGGGCAGAGACCCAGTACTTC
CDR3: CASTLQGAETQYF
D: TRBD1
J: TRBJ2-5
size: many
V: TRBV2

DNA: TGCAGTGTTTGGGACATCAATTCACCCCTCCACTTT
CDR3: CSVWDINSPLHF
D: NA
J: TRBJ1-6
size: few
V: TRBV20-1

DNA: TGTGCCAGCAGTTACTCGGGGGGGACGGAGCAGTTCTTC
CDR3: CASSYSGGTEQFF
D: TRBD2
J: TRBJ2-1
size: few
V: TRBV6-2/TRBV6-3

DNA: TGTGCCAGCAGCCAAGGTATAACGGGGGCCTATGAGCAGTTCTTC
CDR3: CASSQGITGAYEQFF
D: NA
J: TRBJ2-1
size: few
V: TRBV3-1

DNA: TGCAGTGCTAGCGGGAGGGCCGTTTTTGGGACCCAGTACTTC
CDR3: CSASGRAVFGTQYF
D: TRBD2
J: TRBJ2-5
size: few
V: TRBV20-1

DNA: TGTGCCTCGGACAGGGCGGGAAAGGGCACTGAAGCTTTCTTT
CDR3: CASDRAGKGTEAFF
D: TRBD1
J: TRBJ1-1
size: many
V: TRBV30

DNA: TGTGCCAGCAGTGAAGCGGTAGCGGGAGGGGTGAGCACAGATACGCAGTATTTT
CDR3: CASSEAVAGGVSTDTQYF
D: TRBD2
J: TRBJ2-3
size: many
V: TRBV6-1

DNA: TGTGCCAGCAGTCTAGCGGGAGGGCGCGAGCAGTTCTTC
CDR3: CASSLAGGREQFF
D: TRBD2
J: TRBJ2-1
size: many
V: TRBV2

DNA: TGTGCCAGTAGTATGGGACATCAGAACACTGAAGCTTTCTTT
CDR3: CASSMGHQNTEAFF
D: NA
J: TRBJ1-1
size: NA
V: TRBV19